This T cell receptor beta chain was observed in a study of early T cells in non-severe SARS-CoV-2 infection. About the research overall: The study sequenced bulk RNA from unsorted whole blood, with chains unpaired. Regarding the study as a whole: In VDJdb matching, anti-spike CD8 responses were favored while private and CD4 specificities went missing.

The CDR3 length is 19 residues. The germline CDR1 and CDR2 sequences are MNHEY and SMNVEV (reference sequence). The J segment lost 2 bases and the V segment lost 5 bases, leaving 15 bases of the junction unmatched. The TCR library protocol was used to attach unique molecular identifiers. These identifiers were attached to individual cDNA molecules. TCRdb recomputed calls from the 5' RACE reads with MiXCR, one row per CDR3 protein. The profile covers some 80,000 distinct CDR3 sequences, with about an eighth appearing a single time and approximately 1.5% taken by the ten largest. This clonotype has more than one count but fewer than ten. The antigen remains unidentified.

The chain has TRBV27 and TRBJ1-1, with 12 positions matching TRBD1. Sequenced material: whole blood. The receptor was derived from an adult who was a healthcare worker with PCR-confirmed SARS-CoV-2 infection or an uninfected control (not recorded which). CDR3 in DNA: TGTGCCAGCAGTCTCACATTCCTCGGGACAGGGGGCGCAAACACTGAAGCTTTCTTT. This translates into CASSLTFLGTGGANTEAFF.